This entry concerns a single T cell receptor beta chain. The data were obtained in a study of CD8 T cells in Susac syndrome. RNA was extracted with the RNeasy kit, and a quantity of 0.5 to 1 ug was reverse transcribed using random hexamers. Each CDR3 protein is one row after TCRdb ran MiXCR on the immunoSEQ multiplex PCR reads. The sample includes 150,000 to 200,000 distinct CDR3 sequences, 85% to 95% of them seen just once. Germline V lookup: CDR1 SEHNR, CDR2 FQNEAQ (reference sequence). V was shortened by 3 bases and J by 4 bases, with 15 bases between the two germline ends. This CDR3 comprises 15 residues.

This clonotype originated in a human donor with multiple sclerosis. The sequencing sample was made of CD8+ T cells from PBMCs. The chain employs TRBV7-9 and TRBJ1-1; no clear D. The CDR3 protein is CASSLLWASLTEAFF. CDR3 DNA sequence: TGTGCCAGCAGCTTGTTGTGGGCCAGCCTCACTGAAGCTTTCTTT.